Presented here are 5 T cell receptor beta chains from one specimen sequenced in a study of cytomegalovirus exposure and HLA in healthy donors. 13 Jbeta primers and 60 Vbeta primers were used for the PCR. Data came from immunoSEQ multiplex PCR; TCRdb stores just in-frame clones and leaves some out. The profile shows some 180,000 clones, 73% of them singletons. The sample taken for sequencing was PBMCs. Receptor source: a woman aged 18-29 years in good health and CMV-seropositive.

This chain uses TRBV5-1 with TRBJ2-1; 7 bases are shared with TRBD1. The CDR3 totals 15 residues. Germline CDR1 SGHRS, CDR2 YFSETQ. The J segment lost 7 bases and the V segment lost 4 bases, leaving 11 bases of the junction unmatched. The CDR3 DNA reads TGCGCCAGCAGCCAAGACAGGGTGTTGTTGAATGAGCAGTTCTTC. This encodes CASSQDRVLLNEQFF.

The CDR3 sequence: CASSLTSYGTEAFF. DNA of the CDR3: TGTGCCAGCAGCTTAACTTCTTACGGCACTGAAGCTTTCTTT. The J gene is TRBJ1-1, the V gene TRBV7-6; D gene uncertain. The CDR3 is made up of 14 amino acids. V lost 2 bases to trimming and J lost 4 bases, with 11 bases between them. Germline CDR1 reads SGHVS; CDR2 reads FNYEAQ.

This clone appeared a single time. CDR3 protein: CATSRGVMGGLGHTDTQYF. The CDR3 nucleotides read TGTGCCACCAGCAGAGGAGTTATGGGGGGGCTGGGACACACAGATACGCAGTATTTT. The V call is TRBV15, the J call TRBJ2-3; a weak D match, TRBD2 (7 bases). Germline assignment: CDR1 LNHNV and CDR2 YYDKDF (reference sequence). There are 19 residues in the CDR3. The V gene lost 1 base and the J gene lost 2 bases, with 22 bases spanning the gap.

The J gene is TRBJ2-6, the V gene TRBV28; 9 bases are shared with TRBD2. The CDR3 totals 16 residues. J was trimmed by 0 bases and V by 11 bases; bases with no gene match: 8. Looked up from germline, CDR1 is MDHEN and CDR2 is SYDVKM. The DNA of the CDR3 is TGTGCCGCGGGAGGGGGGGAAGTCTCTGGGGCCAACGTCCTGACTTTC. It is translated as CAAGGGEVSGANVLTF.

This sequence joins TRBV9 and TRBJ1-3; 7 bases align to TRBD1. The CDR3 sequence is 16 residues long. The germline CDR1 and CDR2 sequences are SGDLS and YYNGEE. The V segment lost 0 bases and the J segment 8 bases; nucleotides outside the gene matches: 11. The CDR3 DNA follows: TGTGCCAGCAGCGTAGGAGAAACAGGGGCTAGTCACACCATATATTTT. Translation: CASSVGETGASHTIYF. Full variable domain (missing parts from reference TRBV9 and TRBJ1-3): DSGVTQTPKHLITATGQRVTLRCSPRSGDLSVYWYQQSLDQGLQFLIQYYNGEERAKGNILERFSAQQFPDLHSELNLSSLELGDSALYFCASSVGETGASHTIYFGEGSWLTVV.